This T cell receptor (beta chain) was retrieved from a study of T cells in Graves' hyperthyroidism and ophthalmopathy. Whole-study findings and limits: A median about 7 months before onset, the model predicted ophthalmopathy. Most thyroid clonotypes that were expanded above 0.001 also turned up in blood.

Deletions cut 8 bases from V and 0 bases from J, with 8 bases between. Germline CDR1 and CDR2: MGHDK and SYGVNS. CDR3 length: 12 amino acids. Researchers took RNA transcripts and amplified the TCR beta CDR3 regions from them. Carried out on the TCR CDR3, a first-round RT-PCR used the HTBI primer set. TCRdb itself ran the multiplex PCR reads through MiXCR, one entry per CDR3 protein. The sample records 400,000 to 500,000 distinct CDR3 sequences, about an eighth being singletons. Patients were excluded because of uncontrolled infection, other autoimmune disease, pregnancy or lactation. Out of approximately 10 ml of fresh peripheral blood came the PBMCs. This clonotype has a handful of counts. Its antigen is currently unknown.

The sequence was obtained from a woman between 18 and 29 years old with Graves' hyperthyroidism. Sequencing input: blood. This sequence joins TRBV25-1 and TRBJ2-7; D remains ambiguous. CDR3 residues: CASLDSSYEQYF. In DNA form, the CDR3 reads TGTGCCAGCCTCGATAGCTCCTACGAGCAGTACTTC.